These T cell receptor beta chains were read from a single sample in a study of T cells in Graves' hyperthyroidism and ophthalmopathy. TCRdb re-derived calls from the multiplex PCR reads in MiXCR, one entry per CDR3 protein. The sample consists of tens of thousands of distinct CDR3 sequences, about 54% of them appearing once. Sequenced material: peripheral blood or thyroid tissue (not recorded which). The receptors come from a young man with Graves' hyperthyroidism. Each CDR3 is given without its conserved first and last residue. The order of the fields is D gene, V gene, CDR3 protein. A D gene is named only where the DNA matches it firmly.

-	TRBV5-6	ASSLAATYEQY
-	TRBV9	ASSVVGMMNTEAF
-	TRBV5-6	ASSSPLGRSGTSDGTQY
-	TRBV4-3	ASSQVRESGNTMY
TRBD2	TRBV29-1	SVRPGTSGSSYEQY
-	TRBV7-9	ASSQGRPARAF
TRBD1	TRBV15	ATSRAGQGRNTGELF
-	TRBV20-1	SAKAGDQPQH
TRBD1	TRBV11-2	ASSTPGQGTQY
-	TRBV6-5	ASSFRRAGTGELF
-	TRBV10-1	ASPARSNQPQH
TRBD1	TRBV5-1	ASRNGQGAIENTEAF
TRBD1	TRBV9	ASSVGTDRAQNTGEY
-	TRBV28	ASSLPGQPQH
-	TRBV7-3	ASSPPAGETQY
-	TRBV7-8	ASSSTGTNYGYT
-	TRBV4-1	ASSQDRGGAEAF
-	TRBV12-3/TRBV12-4	ASSFTGNQPQH
TRBD1	TRBV6-2/TRBV6-3	ASSYFDRAVNQPQH
-	TRBV2	ASSSGLDKGKLF
-	TRBV10-3	ASSYSPGYGYT
-	TRBV6-1	ASSEAPDTFYGYT
TRBD1	TRBV2	ASSGGQGAGELF
-	TRBV5-1	ASSGSRDYGYT
TRBD1	TRBV7-8	ASSSGTAKTSSYNSPLH
TRBD1	TRBV12-3/TRBV12-4	ASSLGQGIGHEQY
-	TRBV7-2	ASSRPKYEQY
-	TRBV5-1	ASSLVSQGGGYTGELF
-	TRBV9	ASSVAFWSGPGNTIY
-	TRBV27	ASSLRADQPQH
TRBD2	TRBV6-2/TRBV6-3	ASLGASGAETQY
-	TRBV11-2	ASSLVVRSEKLF
-	TRBV25-1	ASSPLRDPSTGANVLT
TRBD1	TRBV2	VSSEFGQGGQPQH
-	TRBV2	ASRDDGRYGYT
-	TRBV28	ASTTPGAGADYGYT
-	TRBV29-1	SAGLSYGYT
TRBD1	TRBV29-1	STDGTGTYEQY
-	TRBV30	AWSYRSSQPQH
-	TRBV11-2	ASSSSSGELF
TRBD1	TRBV19	ASSYKTGSWQPQH